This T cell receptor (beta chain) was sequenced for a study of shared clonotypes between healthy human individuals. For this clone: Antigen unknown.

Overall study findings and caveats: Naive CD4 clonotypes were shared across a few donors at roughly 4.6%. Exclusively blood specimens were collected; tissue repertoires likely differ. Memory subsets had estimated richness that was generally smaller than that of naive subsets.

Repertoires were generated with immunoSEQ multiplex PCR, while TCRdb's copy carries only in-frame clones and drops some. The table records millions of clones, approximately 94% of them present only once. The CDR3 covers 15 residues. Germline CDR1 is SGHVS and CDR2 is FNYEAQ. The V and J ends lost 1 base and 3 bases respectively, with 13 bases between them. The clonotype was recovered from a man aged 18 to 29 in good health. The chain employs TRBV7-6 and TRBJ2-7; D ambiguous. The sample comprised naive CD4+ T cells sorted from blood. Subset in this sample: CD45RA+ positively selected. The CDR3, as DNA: TGTGCCAGCAGCTTAGTTTCGGAAGGGTTCTACGAGCAGTACTTC. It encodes CASSLVSEGFYEQYF. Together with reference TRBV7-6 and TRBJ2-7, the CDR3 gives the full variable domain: GAGVSQSPRYKVTKRGQDVALRCDPISGHVSLYWYRQALGQGPEFLTYFNYEAQQDKSGLPNDRFSAERPEGSISTLTIQRTEQRDSAMYRCASSLVSEGFYEQYFGPGTRLTVT.